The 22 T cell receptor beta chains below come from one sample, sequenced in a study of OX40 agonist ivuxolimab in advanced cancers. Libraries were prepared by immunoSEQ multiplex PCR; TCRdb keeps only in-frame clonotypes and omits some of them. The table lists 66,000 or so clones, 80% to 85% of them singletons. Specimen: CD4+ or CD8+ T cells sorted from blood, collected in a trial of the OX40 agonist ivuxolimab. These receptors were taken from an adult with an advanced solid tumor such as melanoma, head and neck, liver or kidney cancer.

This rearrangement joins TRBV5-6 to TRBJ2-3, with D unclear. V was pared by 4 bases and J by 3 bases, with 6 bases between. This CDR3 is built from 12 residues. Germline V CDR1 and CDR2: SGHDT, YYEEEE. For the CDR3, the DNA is TGTGCCAGCAGCATTCAGACAGATACGCAGTATTTT. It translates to CASSIQTDTQYF.

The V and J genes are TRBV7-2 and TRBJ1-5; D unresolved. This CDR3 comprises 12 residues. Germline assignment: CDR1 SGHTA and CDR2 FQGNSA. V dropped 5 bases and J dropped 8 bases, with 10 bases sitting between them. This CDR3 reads CASSPPNEPQHF. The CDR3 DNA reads TGTGCCAGCAGCCCCCCTAATGAGCCCCAGCATTTT.

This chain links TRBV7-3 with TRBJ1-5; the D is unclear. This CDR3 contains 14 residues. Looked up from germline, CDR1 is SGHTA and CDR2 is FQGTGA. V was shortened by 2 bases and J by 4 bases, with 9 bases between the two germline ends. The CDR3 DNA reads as TGTGCCAGCAGCTTATGGGGAGGGAATCAGCCCCAGCATTTT. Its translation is CASSLWGGNQPQHF.

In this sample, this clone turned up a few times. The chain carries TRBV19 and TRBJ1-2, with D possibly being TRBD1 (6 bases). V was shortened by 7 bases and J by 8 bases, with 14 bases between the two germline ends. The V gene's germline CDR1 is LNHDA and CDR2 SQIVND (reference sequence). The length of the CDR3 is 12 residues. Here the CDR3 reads CASTPLGGGYTF. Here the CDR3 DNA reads TGTGCCAGTACCCCACTGGGGGGCGGCTACACCTTC. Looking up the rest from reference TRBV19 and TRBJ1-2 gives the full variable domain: DGGITQSPKYLFRKEGQNVTLSCEQNLNHDAMYWYRQDPGQGLRLIYYSQIVNDFQKGDIAEGYSVSREKKESFPLTVTSAQKNPTAFYLCASTPLGGGYTFGSGTRLTVV.

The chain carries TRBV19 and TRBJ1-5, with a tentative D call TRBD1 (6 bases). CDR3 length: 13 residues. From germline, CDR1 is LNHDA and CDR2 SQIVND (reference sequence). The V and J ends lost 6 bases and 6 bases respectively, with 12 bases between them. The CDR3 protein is CASSQDRSQPQHF. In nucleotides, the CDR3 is TGTGCCAGTAGCCAGGACAGAAGTCAGCCCCAGCATTTT.

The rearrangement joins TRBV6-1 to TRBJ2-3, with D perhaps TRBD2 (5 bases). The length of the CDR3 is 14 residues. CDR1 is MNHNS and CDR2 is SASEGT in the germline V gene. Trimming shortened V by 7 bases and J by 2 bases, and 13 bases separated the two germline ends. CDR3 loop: CASNLGLFTDTQYF. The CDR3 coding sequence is TGTGCCAGCAATTTAGGACTTTTCACAGATACGCAGTATTTT.

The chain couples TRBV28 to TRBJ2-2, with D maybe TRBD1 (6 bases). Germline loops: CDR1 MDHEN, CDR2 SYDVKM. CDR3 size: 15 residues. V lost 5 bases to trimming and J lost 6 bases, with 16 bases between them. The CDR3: CASSGRDTPAGELFF. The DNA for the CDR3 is TGTGCCAGCAGTGGCCGGGACACCCCAGCCGGGGAGCTGTTTTTT.

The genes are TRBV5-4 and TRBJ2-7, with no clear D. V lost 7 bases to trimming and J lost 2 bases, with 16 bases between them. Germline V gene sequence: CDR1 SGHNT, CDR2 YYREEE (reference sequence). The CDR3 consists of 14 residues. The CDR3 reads CASHQTGRTYEQYF. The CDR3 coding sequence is TGTGCCAGCCACCAAACGGGCCGTACCTACGAGCAGTACTTC. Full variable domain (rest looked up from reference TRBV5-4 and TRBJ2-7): ETGVTQSPTHLIKTRGQQVTLRCSSQSGHNTVSWYQQALGQGPQFIFQYYREEENGRGNFPPRFSGLQFPNYSSELNVNALELDDSALYLCASHQTGRTYEQYFGPGTRLTVT.

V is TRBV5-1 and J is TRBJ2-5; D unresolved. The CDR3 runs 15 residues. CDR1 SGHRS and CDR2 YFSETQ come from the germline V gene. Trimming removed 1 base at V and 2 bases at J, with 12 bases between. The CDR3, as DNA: TGCGCCAGCAGCTTGACAGCAGGCAAACAAGAGACCCAGTACTTC. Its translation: CASSLTAGKQETQYF.

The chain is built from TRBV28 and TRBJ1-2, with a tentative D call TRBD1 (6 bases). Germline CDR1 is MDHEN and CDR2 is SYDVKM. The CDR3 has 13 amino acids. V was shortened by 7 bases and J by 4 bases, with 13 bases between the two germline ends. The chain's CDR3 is CASKLTGAYGYTF. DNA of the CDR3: TGTGCCAGCAAGCTGACAGGTGCCTATGGCTACACCTTC.

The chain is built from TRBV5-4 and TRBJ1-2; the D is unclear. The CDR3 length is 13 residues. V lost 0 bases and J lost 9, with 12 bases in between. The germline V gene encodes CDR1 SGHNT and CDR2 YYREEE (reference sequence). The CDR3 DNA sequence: TGTGCCAGCAGCTTGGGGCAGGATCAACGCTACACCTTC. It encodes CASSLGQDQRYTF. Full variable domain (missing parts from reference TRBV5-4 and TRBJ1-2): ETGVTQSPTHLIKTRGQQVTLRCSSQSGHNTVSWYQQALGQGPQFIFQYYREEENGRGNFPPRFSGLQFPNYSSELNVNALELDDSALYLCASSLGQDQRYTFGSGTRLTVV.

Here the CDR3 reads CASSFRGRGTDTQYF. The CDR3 coding sequence is TGTGCCAGCAGCTTCAGGGGGCGCGGGACAGATACGCAGTATTTT. The gene calls are TRBV7-2 and TRBJ2-3; TRBD1 matches 8 bases. V shed 3 bases, J shed 3 bases, and the junction held 5 bases outside the gene matches. Germline V lookup: CDR1 SGHTA, CDR2 FQGNSA. CDR3 length equals 15 residues.

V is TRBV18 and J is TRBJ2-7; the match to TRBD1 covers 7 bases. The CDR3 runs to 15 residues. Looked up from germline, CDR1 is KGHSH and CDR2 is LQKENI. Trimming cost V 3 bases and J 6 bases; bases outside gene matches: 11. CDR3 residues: CASSPQTGNGLEQYF. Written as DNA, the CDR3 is TGTGCCAGCTCACCGCAGACAGGGAATGGGCTCGAGCAGTACTTC.

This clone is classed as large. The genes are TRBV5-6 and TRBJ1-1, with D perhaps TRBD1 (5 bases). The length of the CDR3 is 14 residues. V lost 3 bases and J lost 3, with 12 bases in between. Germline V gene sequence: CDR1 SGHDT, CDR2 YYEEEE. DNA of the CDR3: TGTGCCAGCAGCTGGCCGGGGGATCACACTGAAGCTTTCTTT. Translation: CASSWPGDHTEAFF.

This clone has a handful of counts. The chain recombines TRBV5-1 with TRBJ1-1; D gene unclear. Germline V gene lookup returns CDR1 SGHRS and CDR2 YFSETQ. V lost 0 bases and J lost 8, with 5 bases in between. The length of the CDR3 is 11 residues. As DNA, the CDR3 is TGCGCCAGCAGCTTGGGGCCCGAAGCTTTCTTT. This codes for CASSLGPEAFF. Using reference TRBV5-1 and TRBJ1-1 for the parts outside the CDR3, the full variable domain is KAGVTQTPRYLIKTRGQQVTLSCSPISGHRSVSWYQQTPGQGLQFLFEYFSETQRNKGNFPGRFSGRQFSNSRSEMNVSTLELGDSALYLCASSLGPEAFFGQGTRLTVV.

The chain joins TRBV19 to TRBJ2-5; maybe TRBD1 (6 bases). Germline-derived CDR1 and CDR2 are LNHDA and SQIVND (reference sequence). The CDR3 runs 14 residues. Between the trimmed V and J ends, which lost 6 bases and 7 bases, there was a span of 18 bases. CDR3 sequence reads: CASSLTTGLGTQYF. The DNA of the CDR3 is TGTGCCAGTAGCCTCACAACAGGGTTGGGGACCCAGTACTTC.

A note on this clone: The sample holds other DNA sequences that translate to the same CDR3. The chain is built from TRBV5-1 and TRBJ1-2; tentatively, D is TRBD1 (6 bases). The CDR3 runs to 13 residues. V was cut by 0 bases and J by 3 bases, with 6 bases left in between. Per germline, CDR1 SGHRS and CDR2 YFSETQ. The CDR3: CASSLDRDYGYTF. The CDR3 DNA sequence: TGCGCCAGCAGCTTGGACAGGGACTATGGCTACACCTTC.

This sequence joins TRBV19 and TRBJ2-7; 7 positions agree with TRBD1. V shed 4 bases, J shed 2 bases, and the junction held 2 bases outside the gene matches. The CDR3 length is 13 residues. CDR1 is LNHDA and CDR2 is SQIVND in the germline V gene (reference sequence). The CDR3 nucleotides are TGTGCCAGTAGTAGGGGACAGACCTACGAGCAGTACTTC. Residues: CASSRGQTYEQYF.

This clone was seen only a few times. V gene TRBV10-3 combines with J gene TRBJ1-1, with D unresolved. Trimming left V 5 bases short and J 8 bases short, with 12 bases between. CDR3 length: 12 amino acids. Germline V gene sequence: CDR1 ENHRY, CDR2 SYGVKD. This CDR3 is CAISKDPPEAFF. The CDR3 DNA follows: TGTGCCATCAGTAAGGACCCGCCCGAAGCTTTCTTT.

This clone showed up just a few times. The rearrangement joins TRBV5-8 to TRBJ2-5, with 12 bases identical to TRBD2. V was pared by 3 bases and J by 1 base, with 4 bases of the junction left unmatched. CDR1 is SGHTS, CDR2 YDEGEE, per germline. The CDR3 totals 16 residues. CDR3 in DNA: TGTGCCAGCAGCTCCAGACTAGCGGGGGCCCAAGAGACCCAGTACTTC. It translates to CASSSRLAGAQETQYF.

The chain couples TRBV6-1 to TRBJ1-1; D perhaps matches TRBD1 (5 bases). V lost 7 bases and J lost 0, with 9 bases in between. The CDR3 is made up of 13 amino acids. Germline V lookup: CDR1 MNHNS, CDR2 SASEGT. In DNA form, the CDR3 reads TGTGCCAGCACTGGGACCATGAACACTGAAGCTTTCTTT. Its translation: CASTGTMNTEAFF.

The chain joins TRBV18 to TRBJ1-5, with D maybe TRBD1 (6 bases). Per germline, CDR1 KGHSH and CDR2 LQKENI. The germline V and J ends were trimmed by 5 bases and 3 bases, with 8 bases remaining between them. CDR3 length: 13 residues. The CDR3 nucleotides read TGTGCCAGCTCAAGACAGGACAATCAGCCCCAGCATTTT. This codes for CASSRQDNQPQHF.